The T cell receptor (beta chain) under discussion was sequenced for a study of CD8+CD57+ T cells in acquired aplastic anemia. Overall study context: Sorted CD4+ plus CD8+ cells gave DNA averaging roughly 3 ug. Healthy donors averaged approximately 9.9 million reads for CD4+ cells. Study results and caveats: Statistical testing detected no significant gap in CD8+ Simpson's diversity between patients and controls. Under 35 was the count of CD8+ CDR3 sequences that patients shared with controls.

V shed 1 base, J shed 6 bases, and the junction held 7 bases outside the gene matches. This CDR3 is built from 16 residues. The V gene's germline CDR1 is MNHEY and CDR2 SMNVEV (reference sequence). Turning to this clonotype: Its target is not known.

The template used for profiling TCR beta VDJ and CDR3 was genomic DNA. MiXCR, run by TCRdb on the reads, gives a single entry per CDR3 protein. The repertoire consists of 86,000 or so distinct CDR3 sequences, with under 50% occurring once and the leading ten covering approximately 60%. The receptor's source is a human donor in good health, serving as a control. The chain has TRBV27 and TRBJ2-1; 9 nucleotides line up with TRBD2. The sample taken for sequencing was sorted CD4+, CD8+, or CD8+CD57+ T cells (not recorded which) from PBMCs. CDR3 amino acids: CASSLLGTSIFNEQFF. CDR3 sequence (DNA): TGTGCCAGCAGTTTATTGGGGACTAGCATATTCAATGAGCAGTTCTTC.